Following are 31 T cell receptor beta chains from one sample sequenced in a study of Ad26.COV2.S vaccination and SARS-CoV-2 variants. TCRdb keeps only in-frame clones here, not all; method: immunoSEQ multiplex PCR. Among 180,000 or so clones listed, 70% to 90% were seen once. This sample comprised peripheral blood, obtained after recovery from COVID-19. These receptors were taken from a human donor who had recovered from COVID-19.

The genes are TRBV6-6 and TRBJ2-5; TRBD2 might be the D (7 bases). V lost 5 bases and J lost 4, with 17 bases in between. This CDR3 contains 15 residues. The germline CDR1 and CDR2 sequences are MNHNY and SVGAGI (reference sequence). The CDR3 DNA reads as TGTGCCAGCAGTCCGAGAGGGGGGGGCCCAGAGACCCAGTACTTC. Protein sequence: CASSPRGGGPETQYF.

V and J are TRBV7-9 and TRBJ2-1; 11 bases align to TRBD1. Germline CDR1 reads SEHNR; CDR2 reads FQNEAQ (reference sequence). The CDR3 length is 17 residues. The V and J ends lost 5 bases and 9 bases, in that order; junction bases with no gene match: 15. In nucleotides, the CDR3 is TGTGCCAGCAGCCGGCTTTGGGACAGGGGGTTTTTACGTGAGCAGTTCTTC. Amino acid sequence: CASSRLWDRGFLREQFF.

The V gene is TRBV18, the J gene TRBJ2-1; a weak D match, TRBD2 (6 bases). This CDR3 region has 16 residues. Germline loops: CDR1 KGHSH, CDR2 LQKENI. V was pared by 6 bases and J by 1 base, with 16 bases between. CDR3 sequence reads: CASSPGTAGSYNEQFF. The DNA for the CDR3 is TGTGCCAGCTCCCCAGGGACTGCCGGGTCCTACAATGAGCAGTTCTTC.

The chain carries TRBV27 and TRBJ1-1, with 9 bases aligning to TRBD1. The CDR3 loop spans 15 amino acids. Germline V gives CDR1 MNHEY, CDR2 SMNVEV (reference sequence). V shed 4 bases and J 5 bases; nucleotides not matched to a gene: 8. This chain's CDR3 is CASSWAQGARTEAFF. CDR3 sequence (DNA): TGTGCCAGCAGTTGGGCACAGGGGGCGCGGACTGAAGCTTTCTTT.

This sequence joins TRBV12-3 or TRBV12-4 and TRBJ1-6; no clear D gene. V was trimmed by 6 bases and J by 13 bases, leaving 16 bases between them. The CDR3 contains 13 residues. The CDR3 bases are TGTGCCAGCAGCGAACAGTCCCAGCTCCCCCTCCACTTT. Amino acid sequence: CASSEQSQLPLHF.

The J gene is TRBJ2-7, the V gene TRBV28; TRBD2 agrees at 11 bases. The CDR3 runs to 15 residues. CDR1 MDHEN and CDR2 SYDVKM come from the germline V gene. With 6 bases clipped from V and 1 base from J, the junction kept 5 bases outside the gene matches. DNA for the CDR3: TGTGCCAGCAGGAGAACTAGCGGGAGATCCTACGAGCAGTACTTC. It yields the protein CASRRTSGRSYEQYF.

A single count supports this clone. This chain links TRBV7-6 with TRBJ1-2, with D unresolved. V was pared by 7 bases and J by 8 bases, with 14 bases between. CDR1 and CDR2 from the germline V gene are SGHVS and FNYEAQ. The CDR3 has 12 residues. CDR3 residues: CASIMDGGGYTF. The CDR3 nucleotides are TGTGCCAGCATAATGGACGGTGGGGGCTACACCTTC.

V is TRBV6-5 and J is TRBJ1-1, with D hard to call. This CDR3 contains 15 residues. The ends were cut back, 8 bases at V and 6 bases at J, with 22 bases in the middle. The germline V gene has CDR1 MNHEY and CDR2 SVGAGI. CDR3 sequence (DNA): TGTGCCAGCCGCGGGAGTATAGAATTTTATCCTGAAGCTTTCTTT. Translation gives CASRGSIEFYPEAFF.

This clone appeared once. This rearrangement joins TRBV4-1 to TRBJ2-5; 13 bases fit TRBD2. The germline gives CDR1 MGHRA, CDR2 YSYEKL. The CDR3 is 15 amino acids. The ends lost 4 bases at V and 3 bases at J; junction bases unmatched: 2. The CDR3 here is CASSRGLAGEETQYF. DNA of the CDR3: TGCGCCAGCAGCCGCGGACTAGCGGGAGAAGAGACCCAGTACTTC.

This chain joins TRBV5-1 and TRBJ1-2; no firm D call. The CDR3 length is 13 residues. The V gene's germline CDR1 is SGHRS and CDR2 YFSETQ. V gave up 0 bases and J gave up 2 bases, with 5 bases separating them. CDR3 nucleotide sequence: TGCGCCAGCAGCTTGGAGGTAAACTATGGCTACACCTTC. Translated, it gives CASSLEVNYGYTF. Looking up the rest from reference TRBV5-1 and TRBJ1-2 gives the full variable domain: KAGVTQTPRYLIKTRGQQVTLSCSPISGHRSVSWYQQTPGQGLQFLFEYFSETQRNKGNFPGRFSGRQFSNSRSEMNVSTLELGDSALYLCASSLEVNYGYTFGSGTRLTVV.

The chain carries TRBV30 and TRBJ1-1; no reliable D call. The CDR3 contains 14 residues. The germline V gene encodes CDR1 GTSNPN and CDR2 SVGIG (reference sequence). V lost 0 bases to trimming and J lost 0 bases, with 8 bases between them. The CDR3 coding sequence is TGTGCCTGGAGTGTAACCCCGGTGAACACTGAAGCTTTCTTT. This encodes CAWSVTPVNTEAFF. Drawing the rest from reference TRBV30 and TRBJ1-1, the complete variable domain is SQTIHQWPATLVQPVGSPLSLECTVEGTSNPNLYWYRQAAGRGLQLLFYSVGIGQISSEVPQNLSASRPQDRQFILSSKKLLLSDSGFYLCAWSVTPVNTEAFFGQGTRLTVV.

The chain recombines TRBV5-1 with TRBJ2-7; D tentatively reads TRBD1 or TRBD2 (5 bases each). The germline V gene has CDR1 SGHRS and CDR2 YFSETQ. The CDR3 loop spans 12 amino acids. Trimming pared 7 bases from V and 3 bases from J, leaving 11 bases between. This CDR3 is CASRDGHYEQYF. CDR3 nucleotides: TGCGCCAGCCGGGACGGCCACTACGAGCAGTACTTC.

The rearrangement links TRBV3-1 (or the pseudogene TRBV3-2) to TRBJ1-2; 10 bases map to TRBD1. CDR1 is LGHDT, CDR2 YNNKEL, per germline (reference sequence). The CDR3 length is 15 residues. Losses at the gene ends were 7 bases for V and 7 bases for J; bases not matched to a gene: 12. CDR3 region: CASTGKDRGSGGYTF. The CDR3, as DNA: TGTGCCAGCACCGGAAAGGACAGGGGGTCAGGTGGCTACACCTTC.

The chain recombines TRBV28 with TRBJ2-7; D unresolved. Germline V CDR1 and CDR2: MDHEN, SYDVKM. Trimming pared 1 base from V and 7 bases from J, leaving 11 bases between. The CDR3 contains 13 residues. CDR3: CASSLFRVREQYF. The CDR3 bases are TGTGCCAGCAGTTTATTCCGGGTTAGGGAGCAGTACTTC.

The chain has TRBV10-3 and TRBJ2-5, with D possibly matching TRBD2 (6 bases). V gave up 3 bases and J gave up 1 base, with 12 bases separating them. Germline assignment: CDR1 ENHRY and CDR2 SYGVKD. The CDR3 runs 15 residues. CDR3 nucleotides: TGTGCCATCAGTGATCCAGGAGGGCCCCAAGAGACCCAGTACTTC. The encoded protein is CAISDPGGPQETQYF.

This chain connects TRBV18 to TRBJ2-4; TRBD1 or TRBD2 may be the D gene (5 bases each). CDR3 length equals 16 residues. Deletions cut 0 bases from V and 5 bases from J, with 14 bases between. Germline V gene lookup returns CDR1 KGHSH and CDR2 LQKENI. The CDR3 region is CASSPPGFRDQNIQYF. CDR3 in DNA: TGTGCCAGCTCACCACCTGGCTTCAGGGACCAAAACATTCAGTACTTC.

This chain connects TRBV19 to TRBJ2-3, with D possibly being TRBD2 (6 bases). Trimming took 5 bases from V and 2 from J, leaving 14 bases between them. CDR3 length: 15 residues. The germline gives CDR1 LNHDA, CDR2 SQIVND (reference sequence). CDR3 in DNA: TGTGCCAGTAGTGCCCGGGAGACGATCACAGATACGCAGTATTTT. It yields the protein CASSARETITDTQYF.

This clone occurred a few times. The chain is built from TRBV28 and TRBJ1-2; D might be TRBD1 (6 bases). Per germline, CDR1 MDHEN and CDR2 SYDVKM. The ends were cut back, 7 bases at V and 5 bases at J, with 14 bases in the middle. The CDR3 consists of 13 residues. CDR3 region: CASTGGQGYGYTF. CDR3 nucleotides: TGTGCCAGCACCGGAGGGCAGGGGTATGGCTACACCTTC.

Worth noting for this clone: Other DNA sequences within the sample encode an identical CDR3. This sequence joins TRBV7-3 and TRBJ2-3; no clear D gene. CDR3 length: 13 amino acids. The germline V gene has CDR1 SGHTA and CDR2 FQGTGA. The ends were cut back, 3 bases at V and 0 bases at J, with 4 bases in the middle. CDR3 amino acids: CASSFLSTDTQYF. Written as DNA, the CDR3 is TGTGCCAGCAGCTTCCTTAGCACAGATACGCAGTATTTT.

The chain has TRBV20-1 and TRBJ1-2, with unresolved D. The CDR3 length is 11 residues. Trimming shortened V by 6 bases and J by 5 bases, and 10 bases separated the two germline ends. The germline CDR1 and CDR2 sequences are DFQATT and SNEGSKA (reference sequence). CDR3 coding DNA: TGCAGTGCGTCGGGAGGTTATGGCTACACCTTC. It specifies CSASGGYGYTF.

The rearrangement links TRBV3-1 (or the pseudogene TRBV3-2) to TRBJ2-1; D uncertain. V gave up 1 base and J gave up 4 bases, with 11 bases separating them. The CDR3 consists of 15 residues. Germline values: CDR1 LGHDT, CDR2 YNNKEL (reference sequence). CDR3 protein: CASSQGGKSYNEQFF. The CDR3 DNA reads as TGTGCCAGCAGCCAAGGGGGAAAGAGTTACAATGAGCAGTTCTTC.

This clone was seen a few times. The chain couples TRBV10-2 to TRBJ1-3; 7 nucleotides align to TRBD1. In germline, CDR1 is WSHSY, CDR2 SAAADI. The V and J ends lost 8 bases and 0 bases, in that order; junction bases with no gene match: 4. This CDR3 is built from 14 residues. The CDR3 is CASLGQSSGNTIYF. The CDR3 coding sequence is TGCGCCAGCTTGGGACAGAGCTCTGGAAACACCATATATTTT.

The chain is built from TRBV27 and TRBJ1-5; no clear D gene. Germline CDR1 is MNHEY and CDR2 is SMNVEV (reference sequence). The CDR3 has 15 amino acids. V was pared by 4 bases and J by 5 bases, with 15 bases between. The CDR3 nucleotides read TGTGCCAGCAGTTCGGTGGGCCCGGGCTATCAGCCCCAGCATTTT. Amino acid sequence: CASSSVGPGYQPQHF.

The CDR3 is CASSPLGSNTEAFF. The CDR3 DNA is TGTGCCAGCAGCCCATTGGGGTCGAACACTGAAGCTTTCTTT. This chain connects TRBV7-3 to TRBJ1-1; D gene unclear. The CDR3 spans 14 residues. Germline assignment: CDR1 SGHTA and CDR2 FQGTGA. Trimming pared 5 bases from V and 1 base from J, leaving 11 bases between.

V gene TRBV2 combines with J gene TRBJ2-7; D is uncertain. The ends were cut back, 6 bases at V and 0 bases at J, with 12 bases in the middle. CDR3 length: 14 amino acids. Germline V gene data show CDR1 as SNHLY and CDR2 as FYNNEI. The chain's CDR3 is CASSVAASSYEQYF. DNA for the CDR3: TGTGCCAGCAGCGTAGCAGCCAGCTCCTACGAGCAGTACTTC.

The J gene is TRBJ2-7, the V gene TRBV6-5; D is unclear. The CDR3 spans 11 residues. CDR1 and CDR2 (germline): MNHEY, SVGAGI. Trimming left V 5 bases short and J 3 bases short, with 5 bases between. The CDR3 DNA reads TGTGCCAGCAGTCGCCTCTACGAGCAGTACTTC. Protein: CASSRLYEQYF.

This clone was seen once. The sample holds other DNA sequences that translate to the same CDR3. The chain is built from TRBV18 and TRBJ1-1; D unresolved. The germline CDR1 and CDR2 sequences are KGHSH and LQKENI. V lost 3 bases and J 0 bases, leaving 5 bases between the germline ends. The CDR3 is 13 residues long. The CDR3: CASSPLVNTEAFF. As DNA, the CDR3 is TGTGCCAGCTCACCCTTAGTGAACACTGAAGCTTTCTTT.

This clone occurred once. The chain has TRBV30 and TRBJ2-3, with D perhaps being TRBD1 or TRBD2 (6 bases each). Germline V gene sequence: CDR1 GTSNPN, CDR2 SVGIG (reference sequence). The CDR3 has 12 residues. The V end lost 3 bases, the J end lost 6 bases, and 10 bases lay between the germline ends. The CDR3 nucleotides read TGTGCCTGGAGCTTAGGGGGGGATACGCAGTATTTT. Translation gives CAWSLGGDTQYF. The full variable domain, in which reference TRBV30 and TRBJ2-3 provide the parts outside the CDR3, is SQTIHQWPATLVQPVGSPLSLECTVEGTSNPNLYWYRQAAGRGLQLLFYSVGIGQISSEVPQNLSASRPQDRQFILSSKKLLLSDSGFYLCAWSLGGDTQYFGPGTRLTVL.

With respect to this clone: This sample includes further DNA sequences coding for the same CDR3. The chain couples TRBV4-1 to TRBJ1-5; no reliable D call. The CDR3 has 14 amino acids. The germline V and J ends were trimmed by 0 bases and 0 bases, with 3 bases remaining between them. Per germline, CDR1 MGHRA and CDR2 YSYEKL. CDR3 protein: CASSQDLSNQPQHF. The CDR3 DNA reads TGCGCCAGCAGCCAAGATCTTAGCAATCAGCCCCAGCATTTT.

The chain carries TRBV23-1 and TRBJ1-1; 7 bases align to TRBD1. TRBV23-1 is given ORF status, its function remaining uncertain. The length of the CDR3 is 18 residues. The junction had 13 bases not matched to a gene; V was cut back by 0 bases and J by 3 bases. In nucleotides, the CDR3 is TGCGCCAGCAGTCAATCTAGGAGGGACAGATTATCGGACACTGAAGCTTTCTTT. Amino acids: CASSQSRRDRLSDTEAFF.

The V gene is TRBV5-1, the J gene TRBJ2-2; tentative D call: TRBD2 (6 bases). The CDR3 covers 15 residues. CDR1 SGHRS and CDR2 YFSETQ come from the germline V gene. V was cut by 6 bases and J by 4 bases, with 16 bases left in between. CDR3: CASIKEGMGTGELFF. CDR3 sequence (DNA): TGCGCCAGCATCAAGGAGGGGATGGGCACCGGGGAGCTGTTTTTT.